Below, one TCR beta chain is given with its context. Repertoires were generated with immunoSEQ multiplex PCR, while TCRdb's copy carries only in-frame clones and drops some. The repertoire holds just over 80,000 clones, with about 89% as singletons. This sample was taken from a study of blood T cell repertoires in COVID-19. Study context: The origin of the acute and convalescent COVID-19 samples was the United States, Italy and Spain.

Participants were aged 18 to 89 years, lived in 20 to 30 US areas, and enrolled virtually. Per germline, CDR1 SNHLY and CDR2 FYNNEI. V was cut by 6 bases and J by 6 bases, with 12 bases left in between. The CDR3 runs 13 residues. The rearrangement joins TRBV2 to TRBJ1-5; weak D call: TRBD1 (6 bases). Sequencing was performed on PBMCs or T cells enriched from blood (not recorded which). The TCR originated in a woman between 45 and 65 years old with acute COVID-19. CDR3 loop: CASREGGGQPQHF. The CDR3 DNA reads TGTGCCAGCAGGGAGGGAGGGGGTCAGCCCCAGCATTTT. The full variable domain, in which reference TRBV2 and TRBJ1-5 provide the parts outside the CDR3, is EPEVTQTPSHQVTQMGQEVILRCVPISNHLYFYWYRQILGQKVEFLVSFYNNEISEKSEIFDDQFSVERPDGSNFTLKIRSTKLEDSAMYFCASREGGGQPQHFGDGTRLSIL.